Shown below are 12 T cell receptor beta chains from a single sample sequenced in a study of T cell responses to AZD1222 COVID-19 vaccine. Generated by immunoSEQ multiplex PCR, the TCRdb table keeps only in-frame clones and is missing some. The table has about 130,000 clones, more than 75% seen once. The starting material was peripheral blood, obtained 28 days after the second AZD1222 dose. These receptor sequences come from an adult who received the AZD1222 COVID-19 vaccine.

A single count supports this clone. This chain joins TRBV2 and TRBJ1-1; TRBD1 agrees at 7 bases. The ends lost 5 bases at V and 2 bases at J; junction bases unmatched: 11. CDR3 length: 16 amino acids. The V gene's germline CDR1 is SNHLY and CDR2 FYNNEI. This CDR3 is CASSIQGLILNTEAFF. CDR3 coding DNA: TGTGCCAGCAGTATACAGGGGTTAATATTAAACACTGAAGCTTTCTTT.

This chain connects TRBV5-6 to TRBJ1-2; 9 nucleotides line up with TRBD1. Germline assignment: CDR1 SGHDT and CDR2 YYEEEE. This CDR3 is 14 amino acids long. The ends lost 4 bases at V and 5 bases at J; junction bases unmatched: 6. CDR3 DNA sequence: TGTGCCAGCAGCCCGGGACAGGGCGGTTATGGCTACACCTTC. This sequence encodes CASSPGQGGYGYTF.

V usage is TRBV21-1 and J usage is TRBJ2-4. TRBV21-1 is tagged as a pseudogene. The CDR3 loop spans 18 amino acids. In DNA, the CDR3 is TGTGCCAGCAGCAAAGCGCTTTCTGGGGGGCTAGCCAAAAACATTCAGTACTTC. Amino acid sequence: CASSKALSGGLAKNIQYF.

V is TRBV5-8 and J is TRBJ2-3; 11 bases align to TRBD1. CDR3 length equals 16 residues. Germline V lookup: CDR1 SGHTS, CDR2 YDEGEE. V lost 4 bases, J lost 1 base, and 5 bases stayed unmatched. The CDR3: CASSRTGGAGTDTQYF. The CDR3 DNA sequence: TGTGCCAGCAGCAGGACAGGGGGCGCGGGCACAGATACGCAGTATTTT.

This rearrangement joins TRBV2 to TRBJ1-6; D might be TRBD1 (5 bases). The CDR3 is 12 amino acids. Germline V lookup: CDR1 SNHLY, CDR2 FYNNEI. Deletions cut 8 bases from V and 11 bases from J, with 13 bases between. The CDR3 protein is CASSTDITPLHF. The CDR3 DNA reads TGTGCCAGCTCGACGGACATAACACCCCTCCACTTT. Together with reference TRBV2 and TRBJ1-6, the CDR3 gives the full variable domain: EPEVTQTPSHQVTQMGQEVILRCVPISNHLYFYWYRQILGQKVEFLVSFYNNEISEKSEIFDDQFSVERPDGSNFTLKIRSTKLEDSAMYFCASSTDITPLHFGNGTRLTVT.

The CDR3 nucleotides read TGTGCCATCAGTGGGGCGTTGGGGGGTACCGGAAACACCATATATTTT. Translation gives CAISGALGGTGNTIYF. The chain uses TRBV10-3 and TRBJ1-3, with D possibly being TRBD1 (5 bases). This CDR3 is built from 16 residues. Germline-derived CDR1 and CDR2 are ENHRY and SYGVKD. V lost 4 bases to trimming and J lost 4 bases, with 17 bases between them.

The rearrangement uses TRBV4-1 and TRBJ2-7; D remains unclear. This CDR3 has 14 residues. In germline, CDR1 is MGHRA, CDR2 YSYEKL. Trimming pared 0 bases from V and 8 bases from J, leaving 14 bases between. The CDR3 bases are TGCGCCAGCAGCCAAGATTCATCACTGGTGAAGCAGTACTTC. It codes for CASSQDSSLVKQYF.

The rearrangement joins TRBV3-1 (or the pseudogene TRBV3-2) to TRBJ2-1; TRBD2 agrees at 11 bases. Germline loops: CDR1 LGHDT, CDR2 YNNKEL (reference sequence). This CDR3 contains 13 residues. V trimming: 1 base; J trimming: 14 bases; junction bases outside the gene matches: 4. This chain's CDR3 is CASSQGTLAGEFF. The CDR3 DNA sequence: TGTGCCAGCAGCCAAGGGACACTAGCGGGAGAGTTCTTC.

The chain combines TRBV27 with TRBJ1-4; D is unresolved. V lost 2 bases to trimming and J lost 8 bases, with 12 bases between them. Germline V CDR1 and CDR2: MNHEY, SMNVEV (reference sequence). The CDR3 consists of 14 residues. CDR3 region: CASSLNIFGEKLFF. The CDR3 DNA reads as TGTGCCAGCAGTTTAAACATCTTCGGCGAAAAACTGTTTTTT.

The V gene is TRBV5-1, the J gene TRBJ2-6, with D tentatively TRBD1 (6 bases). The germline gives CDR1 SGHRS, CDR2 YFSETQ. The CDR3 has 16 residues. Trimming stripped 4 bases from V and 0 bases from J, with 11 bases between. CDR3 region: CASSKTGFSGANVLTF. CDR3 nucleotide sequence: TGCGCCAGCAGCAAAACAGGGTTCTCTGGGGCCAACGTCCTGACTTTC.

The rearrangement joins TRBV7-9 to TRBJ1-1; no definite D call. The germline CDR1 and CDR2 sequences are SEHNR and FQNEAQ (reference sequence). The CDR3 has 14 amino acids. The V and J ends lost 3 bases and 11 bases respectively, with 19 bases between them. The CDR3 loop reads CASSLGGQIGLAFF. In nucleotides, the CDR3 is TGTGCCAGCAGCTTGGGAGGCCAGATAGGGCTCGCTTTCTTT.

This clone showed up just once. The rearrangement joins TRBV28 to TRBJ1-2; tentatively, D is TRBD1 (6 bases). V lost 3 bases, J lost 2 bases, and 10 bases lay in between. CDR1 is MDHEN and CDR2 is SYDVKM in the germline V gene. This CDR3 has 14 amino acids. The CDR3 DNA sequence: TGTGCCAGCAGTTTTCACAGGGAGAACTATGGCTACACCTTC. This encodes CASSFHRENYGYTF.